Below are 25 T cell receptor beta chains sequenced from a single sample in a study of radiotherapy plus CTLA-4 blockade in lung cancer. Assay used: immunoSEQ multiplex PCR; TCRdb lists only in-frame clones, some missing. The repertoire holds roughly 66,000 clones, about 83% seen once, with less than 4.5% in the top ten. The material was peripheral blood, obtained from a patient treated with radiotherapy plus ipilimumab. The receptor set was obtained from a human donor with non-small cell lung cancer who had a partial response to radiotherapy plus ipilimumab.

The CDR3 protein is CASTIQGAGAQHF. In DNA form, the CDR3 reads TGTGCCAGCACTATACAGGGCGCAGGAGCCCAGCATTTT. The chain couples TRBV6-1 to TRBJ1-5, with a weak D call TRBD1 (6 bases). The germline V gene has CDR1 MNHNS and CDR2 SASEGT. The V and J ends lost 7 bases and 11 bases respectively, with 18 bases between them. The CDR3 consists of 13 residues.

V gene TRBV5-4 combines with J gene TRBJ2-2; possibly TRBD2 for D (5 bases). From germline, CDR1 is SGHNT and CDR2 YYREEE (reference sequence). Trimming took off 0 bases at V and 4 bases at J, with 13 bases between the two ends. There are 16 residues in the CDR3. In nucleotides, the CDR3 is TGTGCCAGCAGCTTGGGGGGTAGCGTAGCCACCGGGGAGCTGTTTTTT. Encoded protein: CASSLGGSVATGELFF.

The genes are TRBV9 and TRBJ1-1; no clear D. Between the trimmed V and J ends, which lost 4 bases and 6 bases, there was a span of 16 bases. This CDR3 has 14 residues. Germline V gene data show CDR1 as SGDLS and CDR2 as YYNGEE. In DNA, the CDR3 is TGTGCCAGCAGCCGATCCTTGGTGGGCTCTGAAGCTTTCTTT. Translation gives CASSRSLVGSEAFF.

The rearrangement joins TRBV29-1 to TRBJ1-5; TRBD1 is a possible D gene (5 bases). The V gene's germline CDR1 is SQVTM and CDR2 ANQGSEA. The length of the CDR3 is 13 residues. Trimming took off 1 base at V and 12 bases at J, with 16 bases between the two ends. CDR3 residues: CSVEVWGGEDQHF. The CDR3 bases are TGCAGCGTTGAAGTGTGGGGGGGTGAAGACCAGCATTTT. Supplemented by reference TRBV29-1 and TRBJ1-5, the full variable domain reads SAVISQKPSRDICQRGTSLTIQCQVDSQVTMMFWYRQQPGQSLTLIATANQGSEATYESGFVIDKFPISRPNLTFSTLTVSNMSPEDSSIYLCSVEVWGGEDQHFGDGTRLSIL.

The rearrangement links TRBV10-3 to TRBJ1-2, with TRBD1 matching 9 bases. The germline gives CDR1 ENHRY, CDR2 SYGVKD. The CDR3 runs 17 residues. Trimming took 5 bases from V and 0 from J; bases not matched to a gene: 10. CDR3 residues: CAISQGTGINSNYGYTF. For the CDR3, the DNA is TGTGCCATCAGTCAGGGGACAGGGATAAATTCTAACTATGGCTACACCTTC.

The V and J genes are TRBV5-1 and TRBJ1-1, with TRBD1 identical over 7 bases. V was pared by 3 bases and J by 10 bases, with 3 bases of the junction left unmatched. This CDR3 is 11 amino acids long. CDR1 and CDR2 (germline): SGHRS, YFSETQ. DNA for the CDR3: TGCGCCAGCAGCTCCGACAGGGTAGCTTTCTTT. This translates into CASSSDRVAFF.

The chain carries TRBV7-9 and TRBJ1-4, with TRBD1 as a possible D gene (5 bases). Per the germline V gene, CDR1 is SEHNR and CDR2 is FQNEAQ (reference sequence). Trimming pared 3 bases from V and 8 bases from J, leaving 13 bases between. This CDR3 comprises 14 residues. CDR3 amino acids: CASSFQNPGEKLFF. Here the CDR3 DNA reads TGTGCCAGCAGCTTCCAGAACCCAGGGGAAAAACTGTTTTTT.

J is TRBJ1-2 and V is TRBV7-9; 7 bases fit TRBD1. The J segment lost 7 bases and the V segment lost 1 base, leaving 9 bases of the junction unmatched. Per the germline V gene, CDR1 is SEHNR and CDR2 is FQNEAQ (reference sequence). The CDR3 length is 15 residues. The CDR3, as DNA: TGTGCCAGCAGCTTAGACAGGGGAACGGCGTCTGGCTACACCTTC. Its protein product is CASSLDRGTASGYTF.

This chain links TRBV9 with TRBJ1-1; 9 nucleotides agree with TRBD1. Germline-derived CDR1 and CDR2 are SGDLS and YYNGEE. The J segment lost 2 bases and the V segment lost 6 bases, leaving 8 bases of the junction unmatched. This CDR3 region has 15 residues. The CDR3 here is CASTVGQGLNTEAFF. The CDR3 bases are TGTGCCAGCACCGTTGGACAGGGGCTCAACACTGAAGCTTTCTTT.

J is TRBJ2-1 and V is TRBV9; D uncertain. V dropped 4 bases and J dropped 10 bases, with 12 bases sitting between them. The CDR3 contains 12 residues. Per germline, CDR1 SGDLS and CDR2 YYNGEE. CDR3: CASSPPVNEQFF. The DNA of the CDR3 is TGTGCCAGCAGCCCCCCAGTGAACGAGCAGTTCTTC.

The genes are TRBV7-3 and TRBJ1-1, with D uncertain. Trimming pared 5 bases from V and 0 bases from J, leaving 13 bases between. Per germline, CDR1 SGHTA and CDR2 FQGTGA. The CDR3 loop spans 15 amino acids. The CDR3 DNA sequence: TGTGCCAGCAGCCAACGTACGGGAATGAACACTGAAGCTTTCTTT. It yields the protein CASSQRTGMNTEAFF.

This chain joins TRBV7-9 and TRBJ1-1, with unresolved D. The ends were cut back, 1 base at V and 0 bases at J, with 3 bases in the middle. This CDR3 region has 13 residues. CDR1 SEHNR and CDR2 FQNEAQ come from the germline V gene (reference sequence). The chain's CDR3 is CASSLDMNTEAFF. CDR3 DNA sequence: TGTGCCAGCAGCTTAGACATGAACACTGAAGCTTTCTTT.

This clone was recorded once. The chain combines TRBV27 with TRBJ1-2; D remains unclear. Germline CDR1 is MNHEY and CDR2 is SMNVEV (reference sequence). This CDR3 has 14 amino acids. Trimming cost V 1 base and J 2 bases, with 8 bases left between them. This chain's CDR3 is CASSLLGSNYGYTF. CDR3 nucleotide sequence: TGTGCCAGCAGTTTATTGGGCAGCAACTATGGCTACACCTTC.

The rearrangement joins TRBV19 to TRBJ2-7; 8 positions agree with TRBD1. J gave up 0 bases and V 3 bases, and 10 bases lay outside the gene matches. Germline V gene lookup returns CDR1 LNHDA and CDR2 SQIVND (reference sequence). The CDR3 consists of 17 residues. The DNA of the CDR3 is TGTGCCAGTAGTATTGGTTTCCGGGACAGGCGCTCCTACGAGCAGTACTTC. Translation: CASSIGFRDRRSYEQYF.

The chain links TRBV7-2 to TRBJ2-7, with D possibly being TRBD1 (6 bases). The CDR3 is 13 residues long. Between the trimmed V and J ends, which lost 1 base and 6 bases, there was a span of 10 bases. Germline CDR1 reads SGHTA; CDR2 reads FQGNSA. The CDR3 DNA reads TGTGCCAGCAGCTTAGGACAGGACCGCGAGCAGTACTTC. Translation: CASSLGQDREQYF.

The V and J genes are TRBV5-1 and TRBJ2-1; D may be TRBD2 (5 bases). CDR1 is SGHRS and CDR2 is YFSETQ in the germline V gene. This CDR3 is 15 amino acids long. V shed 4 bases and J shed 2 bases, with 13 bases lying between them. The CDR3 protein is CASSPGIQTYNEQFF. The CDR3 DNA sequence: TGCGCCAGCAGCCCCGGGATCCAAACCTACAATGAGCAGTTCTTC.

This sequence joins TRBV5-1 and TRBJ2-3; possible D gene TRBD2, 5 bases. Trimming pared 0 bases from V and 1 base from J, leaving 6 bases between. The CDR3 spans 14 residues. Germline CDR1 and CDR2: SGHRS and YFSETQ. The DNA for the CDR3 is TGCGCCAGCAGCTTGGACGGGGGCACAGATACGCAGTATTTT. Its protein product is CASSLDGGTDTQYF.

The V call is TRBV28, the J call TRBJ2-5; TRBD1 might be the D (6 bases). Germline assignment: CDR1 MDHEN and CDR2 SYDVKM. The CDR3 is 13 amino acids. The V and J ends lost 6 bases and 2 bases respectively, with 10 bases between them. The CDR3 DNA follows: TGTGCCAGCAGCCGAGGGGGACAAGAGACCCAGTACTTC. This gives the protein CASSRGGQETQYF.

This chain connects TRBV11-2 to TRBJ1-1; 7 positions match TRBD1. Trimming removed 4 bases from V and 3 bases from J; junction bases left unmatched: 11. CDR3 size: 16 residues. The germline CDR1 and CDR2 sequences are SGHAT and FQNNGV. In DNA form, the CDR3 reads TGTGCCAGCAGCTGGCCAGGGGGGAGGAAAGACACTGAAGCTTTCTTT. Its protein is CASSWPGGRKDTEAFF.

The sample holds one count of this clone. The DNA for the CDR3 is TGTGCCAGCTCACAGGGGGCAGTCACTGAAGCTTTCTTT. Amino acids: CASSQGAVTEAFF. The chain recombines TRBV6-1 with TRBJ1-1, with 9 bases aligning to TRBD1. Looked up from germline, CDR1 is MNHNS and CDR2 is SASEGT. This CDR3 spans 13 amino acids. V was pared by 8 bases and J by 4 bases, with 5 bases of the junction left unmatched.

The genes are TRBV19 and TRBJ1-4; 9 positions agree with TRBD1. Germline V gives CDR1 LNHDA, CDR2 SQIVND (reference sequence). V shed 6 bases and J 3 bases; nucleotides not matched to a gene: 5. This CDR3 is 15 amino acids long. The CDR3 region is CASRPQGASNEKLFF. The CDR3 nucleotides are TGTGCCAGTAGACCACAGGGGGCATCTAATGAAAAACTGTTTTTT.

The chain uses TRBV6-6 and TRBJ2-3; 11 bases are shared with TRBD2. J was trimmed by 1 base and V by 4 bases; bases with no gene match: 4. Germline loops: CDR1 MNHNY, CDR2 SVGAGI (reference sequence). This CDR3 comprises 16 residues. The CDR3 sequence is CASSSGLAGGTDTQYF. The DNA of the CDR3 is TGTGCCAGCAGTTCCGGACTAGCGGGTGGCACAGATACGCAGTATTTT.

This clone was detected only a few times. The chain employs TRBV6-5 and TRBJ1-3; no clear D gene. Deletions cut 3 bases from V and 8 bases from J, with 17 bases between. This CDR3 has 15 residues. Germline CDR1 is MNHEY and CDR2 is SVGAGI. This CDR3 reads CASSYSNSLSDTIYF. As DNA, the CDR3 is TGTGCCAGCAGTTATTCCAACAGTTTATCGGACACCATATATTTT.

The chain links TRBV4-1 to TRBJ2-7; D gene uncertain. The V end lost 4 bases, the J end lost 3 bases, and 19 bases lay between the germline ends. Germline V gene sequence: CDR1 MGHRA, CDR2 YSYEKL. This CDR3 comprises 16 residues. Here the CDR3 reads CASSPIGGGGHYEQYF. In nucleotides, the CDR3 is TGCGCCAGCAGCCCAATCGGCGGCGGTGGCCACTACGAGCAGTACTTC.

This chain connects TRBV21-1 to TRBJ2-7; the D call TRBD1 from the table was never checked on the DNA. TRBV21-1 is a documented pseudogene. The length of the CDR3 is 14 residues. CDR3 coding DNA: TGTGCCAGCAAAGAGGACAGAGATACCTACGAGCAGTACTTC. Amino acid sequence: CASKEDRDTYEQYF.